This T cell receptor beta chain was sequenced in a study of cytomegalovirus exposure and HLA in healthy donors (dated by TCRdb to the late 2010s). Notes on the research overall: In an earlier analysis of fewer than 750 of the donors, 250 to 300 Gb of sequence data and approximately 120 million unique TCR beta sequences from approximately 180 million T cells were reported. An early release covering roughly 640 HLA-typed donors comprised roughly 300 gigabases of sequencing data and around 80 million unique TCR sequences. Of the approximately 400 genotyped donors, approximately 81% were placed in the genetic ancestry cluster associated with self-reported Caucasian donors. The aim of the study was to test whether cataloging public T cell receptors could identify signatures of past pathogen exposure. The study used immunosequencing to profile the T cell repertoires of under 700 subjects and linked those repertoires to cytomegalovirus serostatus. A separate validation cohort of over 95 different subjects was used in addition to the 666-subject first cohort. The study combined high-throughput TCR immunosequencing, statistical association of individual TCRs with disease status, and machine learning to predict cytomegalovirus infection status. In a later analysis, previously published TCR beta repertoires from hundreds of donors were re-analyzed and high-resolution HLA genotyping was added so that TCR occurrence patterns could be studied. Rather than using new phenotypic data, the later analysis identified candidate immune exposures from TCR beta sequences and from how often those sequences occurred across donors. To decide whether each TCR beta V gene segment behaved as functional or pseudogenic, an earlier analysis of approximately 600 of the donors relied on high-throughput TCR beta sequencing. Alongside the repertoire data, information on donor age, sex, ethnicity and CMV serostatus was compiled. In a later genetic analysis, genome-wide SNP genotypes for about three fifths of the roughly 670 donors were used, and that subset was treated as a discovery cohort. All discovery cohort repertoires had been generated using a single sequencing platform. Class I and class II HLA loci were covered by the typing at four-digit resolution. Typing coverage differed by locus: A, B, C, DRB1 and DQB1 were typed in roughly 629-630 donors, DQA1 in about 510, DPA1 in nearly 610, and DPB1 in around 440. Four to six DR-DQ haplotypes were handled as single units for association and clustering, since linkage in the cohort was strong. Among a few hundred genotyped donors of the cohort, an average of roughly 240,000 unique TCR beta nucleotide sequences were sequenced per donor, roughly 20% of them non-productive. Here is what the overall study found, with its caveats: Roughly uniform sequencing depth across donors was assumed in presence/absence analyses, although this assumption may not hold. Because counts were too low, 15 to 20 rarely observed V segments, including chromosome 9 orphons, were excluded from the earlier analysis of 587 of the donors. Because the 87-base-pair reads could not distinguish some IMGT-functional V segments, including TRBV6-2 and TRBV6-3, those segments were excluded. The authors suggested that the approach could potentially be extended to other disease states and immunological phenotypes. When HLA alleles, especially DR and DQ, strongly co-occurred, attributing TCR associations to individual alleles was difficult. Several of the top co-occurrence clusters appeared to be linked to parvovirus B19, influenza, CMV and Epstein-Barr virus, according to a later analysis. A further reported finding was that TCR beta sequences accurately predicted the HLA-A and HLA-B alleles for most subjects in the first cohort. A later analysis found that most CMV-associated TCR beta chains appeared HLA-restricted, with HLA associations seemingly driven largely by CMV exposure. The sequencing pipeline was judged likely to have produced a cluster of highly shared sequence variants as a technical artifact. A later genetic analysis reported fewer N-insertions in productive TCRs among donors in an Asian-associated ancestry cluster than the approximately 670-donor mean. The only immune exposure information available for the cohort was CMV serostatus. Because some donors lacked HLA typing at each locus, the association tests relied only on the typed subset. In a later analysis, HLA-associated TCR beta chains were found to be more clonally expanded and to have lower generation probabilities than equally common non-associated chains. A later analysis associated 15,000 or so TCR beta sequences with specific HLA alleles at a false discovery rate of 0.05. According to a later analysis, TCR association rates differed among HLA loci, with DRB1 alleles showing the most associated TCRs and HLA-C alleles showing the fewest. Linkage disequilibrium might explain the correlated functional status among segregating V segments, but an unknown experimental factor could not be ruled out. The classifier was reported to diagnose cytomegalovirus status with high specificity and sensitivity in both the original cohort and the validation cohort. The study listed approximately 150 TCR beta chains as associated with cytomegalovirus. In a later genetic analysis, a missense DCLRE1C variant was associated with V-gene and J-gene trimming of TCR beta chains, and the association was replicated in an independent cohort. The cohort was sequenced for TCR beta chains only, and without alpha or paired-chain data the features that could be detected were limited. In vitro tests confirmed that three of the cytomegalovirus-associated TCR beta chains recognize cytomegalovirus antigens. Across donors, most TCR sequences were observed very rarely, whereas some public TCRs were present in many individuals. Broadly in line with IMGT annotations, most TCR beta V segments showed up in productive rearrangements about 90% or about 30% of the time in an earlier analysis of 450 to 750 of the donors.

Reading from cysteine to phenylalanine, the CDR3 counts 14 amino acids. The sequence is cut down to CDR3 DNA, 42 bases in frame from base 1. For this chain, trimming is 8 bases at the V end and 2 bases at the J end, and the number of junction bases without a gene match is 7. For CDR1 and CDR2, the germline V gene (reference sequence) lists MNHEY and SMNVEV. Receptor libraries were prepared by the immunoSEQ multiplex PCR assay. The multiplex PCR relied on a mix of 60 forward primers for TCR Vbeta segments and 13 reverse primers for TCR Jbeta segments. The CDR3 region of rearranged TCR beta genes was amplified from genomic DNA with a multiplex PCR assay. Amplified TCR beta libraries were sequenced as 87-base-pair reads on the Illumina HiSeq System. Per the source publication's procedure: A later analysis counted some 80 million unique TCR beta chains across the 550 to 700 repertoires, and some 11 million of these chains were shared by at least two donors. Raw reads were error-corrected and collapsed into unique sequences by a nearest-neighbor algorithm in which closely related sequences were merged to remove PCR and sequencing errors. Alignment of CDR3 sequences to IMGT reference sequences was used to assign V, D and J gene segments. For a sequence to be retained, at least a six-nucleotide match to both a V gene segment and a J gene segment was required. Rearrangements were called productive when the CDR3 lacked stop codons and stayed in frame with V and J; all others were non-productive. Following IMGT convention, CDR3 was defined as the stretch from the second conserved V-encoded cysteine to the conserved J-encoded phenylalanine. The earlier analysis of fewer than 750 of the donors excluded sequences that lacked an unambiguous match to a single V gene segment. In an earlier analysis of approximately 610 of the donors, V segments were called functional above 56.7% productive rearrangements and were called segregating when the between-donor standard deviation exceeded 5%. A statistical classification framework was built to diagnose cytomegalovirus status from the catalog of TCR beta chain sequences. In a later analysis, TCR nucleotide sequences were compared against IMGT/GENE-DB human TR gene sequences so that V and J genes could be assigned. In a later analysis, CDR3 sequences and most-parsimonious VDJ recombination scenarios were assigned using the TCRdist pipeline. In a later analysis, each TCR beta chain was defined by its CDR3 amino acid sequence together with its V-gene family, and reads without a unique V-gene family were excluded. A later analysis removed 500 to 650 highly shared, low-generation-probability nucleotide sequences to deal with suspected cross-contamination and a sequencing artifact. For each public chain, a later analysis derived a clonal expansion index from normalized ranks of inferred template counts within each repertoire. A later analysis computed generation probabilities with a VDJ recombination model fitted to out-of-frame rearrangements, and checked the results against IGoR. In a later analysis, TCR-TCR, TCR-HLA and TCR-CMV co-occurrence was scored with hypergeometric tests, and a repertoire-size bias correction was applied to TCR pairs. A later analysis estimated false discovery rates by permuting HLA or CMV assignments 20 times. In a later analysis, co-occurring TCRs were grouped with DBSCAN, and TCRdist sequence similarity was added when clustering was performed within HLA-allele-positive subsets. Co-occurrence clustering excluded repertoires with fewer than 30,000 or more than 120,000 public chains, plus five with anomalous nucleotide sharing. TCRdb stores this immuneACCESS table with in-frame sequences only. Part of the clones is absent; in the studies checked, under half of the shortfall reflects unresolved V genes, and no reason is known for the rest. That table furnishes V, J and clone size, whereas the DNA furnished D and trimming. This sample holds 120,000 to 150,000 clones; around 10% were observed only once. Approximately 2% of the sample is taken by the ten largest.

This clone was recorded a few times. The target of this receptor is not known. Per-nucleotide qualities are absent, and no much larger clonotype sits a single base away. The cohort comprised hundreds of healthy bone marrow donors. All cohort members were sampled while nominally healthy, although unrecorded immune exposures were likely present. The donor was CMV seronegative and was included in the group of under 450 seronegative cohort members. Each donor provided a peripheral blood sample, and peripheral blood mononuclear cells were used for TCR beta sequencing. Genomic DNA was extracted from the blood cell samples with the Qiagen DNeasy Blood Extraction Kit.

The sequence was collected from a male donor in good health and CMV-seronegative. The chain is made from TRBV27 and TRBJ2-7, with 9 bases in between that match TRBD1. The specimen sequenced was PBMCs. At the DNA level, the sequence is TGTGCCAGCTGCTCCGGGACAGGGCCCTACGAGCAGTACTTC. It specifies CASCSGTGPYEQYF.